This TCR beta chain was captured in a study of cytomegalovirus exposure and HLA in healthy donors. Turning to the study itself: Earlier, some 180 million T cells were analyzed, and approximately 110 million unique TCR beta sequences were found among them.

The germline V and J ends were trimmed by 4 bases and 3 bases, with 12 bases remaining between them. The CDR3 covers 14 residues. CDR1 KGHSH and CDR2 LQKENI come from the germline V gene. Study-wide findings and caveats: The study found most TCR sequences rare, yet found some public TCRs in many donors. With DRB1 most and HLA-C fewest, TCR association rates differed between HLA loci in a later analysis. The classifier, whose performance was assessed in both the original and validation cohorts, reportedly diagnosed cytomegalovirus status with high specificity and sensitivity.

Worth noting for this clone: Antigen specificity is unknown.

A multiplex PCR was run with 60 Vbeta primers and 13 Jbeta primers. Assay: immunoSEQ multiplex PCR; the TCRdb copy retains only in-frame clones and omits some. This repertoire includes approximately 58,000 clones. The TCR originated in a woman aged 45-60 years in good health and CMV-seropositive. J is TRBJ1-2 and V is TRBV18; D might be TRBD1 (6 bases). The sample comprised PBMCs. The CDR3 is CASSRPDRYYGYTF. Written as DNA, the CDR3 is TGTGCCAGCTCACGCCCGGACAGATACTATGGCTACACCTTC.